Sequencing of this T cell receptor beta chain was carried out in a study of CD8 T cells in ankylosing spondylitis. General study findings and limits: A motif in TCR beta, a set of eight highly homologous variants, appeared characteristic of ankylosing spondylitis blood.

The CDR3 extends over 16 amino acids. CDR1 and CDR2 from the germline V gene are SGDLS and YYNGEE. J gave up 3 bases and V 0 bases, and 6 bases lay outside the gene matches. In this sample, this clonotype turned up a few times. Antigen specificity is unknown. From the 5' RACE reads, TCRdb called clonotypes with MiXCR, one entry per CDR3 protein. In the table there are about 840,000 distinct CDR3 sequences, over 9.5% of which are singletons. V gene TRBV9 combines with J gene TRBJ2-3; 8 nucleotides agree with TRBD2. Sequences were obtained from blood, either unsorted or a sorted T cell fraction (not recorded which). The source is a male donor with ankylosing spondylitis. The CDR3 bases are TGTGCCAGCAGCGTAGGAGCGGGAGAGGCGACAGATACGCAGTATTTT. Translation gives CASSVGAGEATDTQYF.